This TCR beta chain derives from a study of blood T cell repertoires in COVID-19 (dated by TCRdb to 2020 to 2022). In terms of the full investigation: The collaborator samples originated in the United States, Italy and Spain and spanned the acute and convalescent phases of COVID-19. The prospective study material was composed of cDNA or gDNA derived from T cells, B-cell-depleted T cells, or PBMCs. Subjects who had been exposed to COVID-19, were actively infected with it, or had recovered from it provided the deeply sampled blood TCRbeta repertoires that made up the dataset. The repertoires were made available in a free public database intended to serve as a resource for research on the immune response to SARS-CoV-2. Samples were obtained from the ongoing ImmuneRACE study (first 160 participants) and from about 1,300 subjects provided by 6 global collaborators. A de-identified subject ID, COVID-19 status, age in years and sex were almost always included in the sample metadata. Where available, HLA class I and class II types were taken from metadata supplied by the sample provider and were not determined by assay-based typing.

Turning to this clone: The target of this receptor is not known. No much larger clone exists at a distance of one base, and base qualities are not known.

In Seattle, one collaborating source enrolled patients while the infection was active and tracked those patients longitudinally over the course of disease. Whole blood was collected in K2EDTA tubes by collaborating institutions according to the institutions' own protocols. Collaborator samples were shipped for TCRbeta analysis as frozen whole blood, isolated PBMCs, or DNA extracted from either sample type. Study-wide conclusions, independent of this receptor: How much clinical and demographic metadata was included differed by source and by participant, and the metadata was provided uncurated.

V trim: 7 bases; J trim: 3 bases; unmatched bases: 7. CDR1 and CDR2 are read off the germline V gene (reference sequence) as MNHNY and SVGAGI. The CDR3 numbers 14 residues from cysteine through phenylalanine. Just the 42-base CDR3 DNA is kept, in frame starting at base 1. TCRbeta CDR3 regions were amplified from genomic DNA by means of the immunoSEQ Assay, a bias-controlled multiplex PCR. Per the source publication's procedure: Within the assay, amplification of reference gene primers was used to estimate how many nucleated cells each sample contained. To quantify the absolute abundance of each unique TCRbeta CDR3 rearrangement, sequence reads were collapsed and filtered. Productive Simpson clonality was computed per sample as the square root of Simpson's diversity index over productive rearrangements. Sourced from immuneACCESS, this table was stored by TCRdb with only in-frame sequences that have V and J called. A share of the clones is absent; for the studies checked, an unresolved V gene accounts for under half, and the remainder has no known explanation. Clonal size and the V and J genes are those of that table, whereas D and trimming came from the DNA. Counted in this sample were about 70,000 clones; 65% to 90% of them appeared once. The top ten constitute approximately 7% of the sample.

Sequencing input: peripheral blood. The receptor was derived from a man aged 30 to 39 with COVID-19, enrolled during active disease. The chain couples TRBV6-6 to TRBJ2-7, with 9 middle bases fitting TRBD2. The CDR3 protein: CASNPSGNIYEQYF. The sequenced DNA: TGTGCCAGCAACCCTAGCGGGAATATCTACGAGCAGTACTTC.